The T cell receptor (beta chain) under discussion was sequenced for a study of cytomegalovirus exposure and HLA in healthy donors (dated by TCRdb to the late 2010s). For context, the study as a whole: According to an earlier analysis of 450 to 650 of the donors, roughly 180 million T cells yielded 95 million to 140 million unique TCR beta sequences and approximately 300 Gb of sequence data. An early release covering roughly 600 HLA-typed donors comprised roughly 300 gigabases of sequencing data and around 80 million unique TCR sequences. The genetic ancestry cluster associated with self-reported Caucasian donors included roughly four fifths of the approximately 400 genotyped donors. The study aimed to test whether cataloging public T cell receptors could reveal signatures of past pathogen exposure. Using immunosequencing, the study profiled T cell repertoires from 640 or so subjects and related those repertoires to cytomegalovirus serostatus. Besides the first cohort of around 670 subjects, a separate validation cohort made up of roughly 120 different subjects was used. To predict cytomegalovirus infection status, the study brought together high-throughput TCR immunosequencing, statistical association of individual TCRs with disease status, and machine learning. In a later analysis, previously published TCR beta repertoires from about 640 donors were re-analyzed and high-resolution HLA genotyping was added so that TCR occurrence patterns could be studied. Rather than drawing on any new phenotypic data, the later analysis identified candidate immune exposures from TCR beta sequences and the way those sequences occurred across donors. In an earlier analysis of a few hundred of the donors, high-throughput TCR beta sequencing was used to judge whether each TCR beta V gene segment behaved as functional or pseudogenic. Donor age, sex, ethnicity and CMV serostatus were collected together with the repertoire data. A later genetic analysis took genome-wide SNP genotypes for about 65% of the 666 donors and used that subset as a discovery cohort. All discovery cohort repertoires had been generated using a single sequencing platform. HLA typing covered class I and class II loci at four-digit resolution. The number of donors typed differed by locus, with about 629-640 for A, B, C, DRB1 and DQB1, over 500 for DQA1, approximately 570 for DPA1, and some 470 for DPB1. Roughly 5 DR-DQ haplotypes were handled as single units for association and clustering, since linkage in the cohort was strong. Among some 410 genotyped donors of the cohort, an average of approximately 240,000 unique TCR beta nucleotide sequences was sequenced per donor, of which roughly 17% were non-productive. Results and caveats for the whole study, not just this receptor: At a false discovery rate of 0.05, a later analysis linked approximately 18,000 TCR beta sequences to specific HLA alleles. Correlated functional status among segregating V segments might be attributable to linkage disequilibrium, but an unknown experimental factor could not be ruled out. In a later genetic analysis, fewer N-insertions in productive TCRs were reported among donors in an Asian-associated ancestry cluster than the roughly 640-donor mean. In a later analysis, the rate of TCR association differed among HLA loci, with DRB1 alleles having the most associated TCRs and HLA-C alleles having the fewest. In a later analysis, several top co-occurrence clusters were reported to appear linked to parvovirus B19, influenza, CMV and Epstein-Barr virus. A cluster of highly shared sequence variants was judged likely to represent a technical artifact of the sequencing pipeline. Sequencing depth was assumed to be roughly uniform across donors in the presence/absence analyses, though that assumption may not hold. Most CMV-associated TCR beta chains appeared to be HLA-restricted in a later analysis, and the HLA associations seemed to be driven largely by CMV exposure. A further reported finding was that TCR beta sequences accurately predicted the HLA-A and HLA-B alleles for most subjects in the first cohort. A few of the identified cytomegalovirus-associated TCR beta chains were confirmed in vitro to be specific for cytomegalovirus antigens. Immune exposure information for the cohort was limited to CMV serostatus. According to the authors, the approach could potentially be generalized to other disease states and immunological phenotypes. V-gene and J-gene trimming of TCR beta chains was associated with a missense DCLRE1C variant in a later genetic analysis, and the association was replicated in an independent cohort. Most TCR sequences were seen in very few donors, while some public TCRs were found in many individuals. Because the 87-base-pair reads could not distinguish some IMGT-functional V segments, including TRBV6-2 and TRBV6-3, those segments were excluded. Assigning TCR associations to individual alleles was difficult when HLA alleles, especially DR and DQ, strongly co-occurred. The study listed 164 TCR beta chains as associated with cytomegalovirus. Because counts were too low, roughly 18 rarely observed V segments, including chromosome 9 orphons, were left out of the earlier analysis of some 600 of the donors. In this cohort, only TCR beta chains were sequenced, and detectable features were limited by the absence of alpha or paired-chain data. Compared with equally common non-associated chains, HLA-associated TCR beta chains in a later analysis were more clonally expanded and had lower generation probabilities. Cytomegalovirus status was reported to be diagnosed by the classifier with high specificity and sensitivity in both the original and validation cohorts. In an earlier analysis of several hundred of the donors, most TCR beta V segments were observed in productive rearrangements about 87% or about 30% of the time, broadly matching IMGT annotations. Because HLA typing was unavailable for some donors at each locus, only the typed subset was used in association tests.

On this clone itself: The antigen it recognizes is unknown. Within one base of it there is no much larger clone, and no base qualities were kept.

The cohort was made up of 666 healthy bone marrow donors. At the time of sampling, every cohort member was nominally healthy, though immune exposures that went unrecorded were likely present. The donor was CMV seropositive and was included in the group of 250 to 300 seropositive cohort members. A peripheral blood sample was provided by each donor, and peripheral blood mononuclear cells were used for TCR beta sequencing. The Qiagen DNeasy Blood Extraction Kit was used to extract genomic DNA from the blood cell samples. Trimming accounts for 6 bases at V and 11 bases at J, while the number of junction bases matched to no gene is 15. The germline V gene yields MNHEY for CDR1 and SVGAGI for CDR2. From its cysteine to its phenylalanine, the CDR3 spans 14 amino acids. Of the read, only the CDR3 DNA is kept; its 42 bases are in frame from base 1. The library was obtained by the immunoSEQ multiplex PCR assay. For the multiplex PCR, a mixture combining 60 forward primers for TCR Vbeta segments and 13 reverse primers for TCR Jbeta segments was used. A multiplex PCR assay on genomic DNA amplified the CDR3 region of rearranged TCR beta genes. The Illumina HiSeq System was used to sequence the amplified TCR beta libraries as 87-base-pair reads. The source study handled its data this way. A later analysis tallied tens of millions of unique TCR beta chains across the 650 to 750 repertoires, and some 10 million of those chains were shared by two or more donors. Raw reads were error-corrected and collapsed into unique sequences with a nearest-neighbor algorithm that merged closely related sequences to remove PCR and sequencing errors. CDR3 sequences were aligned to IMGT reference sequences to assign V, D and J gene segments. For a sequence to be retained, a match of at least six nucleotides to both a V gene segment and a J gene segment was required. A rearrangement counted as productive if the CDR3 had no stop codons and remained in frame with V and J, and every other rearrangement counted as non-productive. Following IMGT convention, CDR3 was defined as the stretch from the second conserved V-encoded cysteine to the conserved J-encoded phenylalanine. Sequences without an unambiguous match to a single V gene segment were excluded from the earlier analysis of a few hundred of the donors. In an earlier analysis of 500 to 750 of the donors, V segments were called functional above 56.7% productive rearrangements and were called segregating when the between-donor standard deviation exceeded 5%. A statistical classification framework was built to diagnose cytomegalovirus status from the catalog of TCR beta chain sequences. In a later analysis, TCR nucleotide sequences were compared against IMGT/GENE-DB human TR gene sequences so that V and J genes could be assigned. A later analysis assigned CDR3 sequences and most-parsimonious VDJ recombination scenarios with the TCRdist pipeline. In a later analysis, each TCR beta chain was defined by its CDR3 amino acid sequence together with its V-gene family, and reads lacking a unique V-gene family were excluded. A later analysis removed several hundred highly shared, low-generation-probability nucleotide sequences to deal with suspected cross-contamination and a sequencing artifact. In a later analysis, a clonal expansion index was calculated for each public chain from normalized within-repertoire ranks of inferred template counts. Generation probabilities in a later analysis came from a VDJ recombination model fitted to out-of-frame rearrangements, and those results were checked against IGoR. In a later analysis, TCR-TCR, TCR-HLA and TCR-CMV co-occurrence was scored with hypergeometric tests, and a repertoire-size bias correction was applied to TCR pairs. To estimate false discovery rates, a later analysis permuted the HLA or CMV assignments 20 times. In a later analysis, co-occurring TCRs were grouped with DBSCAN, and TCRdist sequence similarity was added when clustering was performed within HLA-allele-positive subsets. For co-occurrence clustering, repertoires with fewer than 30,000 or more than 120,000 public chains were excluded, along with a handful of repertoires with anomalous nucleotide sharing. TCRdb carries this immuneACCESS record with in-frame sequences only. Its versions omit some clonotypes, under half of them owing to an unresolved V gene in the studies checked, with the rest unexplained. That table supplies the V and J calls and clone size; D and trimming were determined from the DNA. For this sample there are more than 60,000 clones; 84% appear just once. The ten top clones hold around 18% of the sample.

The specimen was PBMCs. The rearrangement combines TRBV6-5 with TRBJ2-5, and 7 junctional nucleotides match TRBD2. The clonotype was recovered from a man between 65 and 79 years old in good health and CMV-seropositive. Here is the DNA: TGTGCCAGCAGCACGGGACTCCTCCGCGGGGGTCAGTACTTC. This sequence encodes CASSTGLLRGGQYF.